These T cell receptor beta chains were read from a single sample in a study of blood T cell repertoires in COVID-19. The repertoire was sequenced with immunoSEQ multiplex PCR; TCRdb's copy has only in-frame clones and lacks some. The data show tens of thousands of clones, 85% to 90% seen once. The sequencing input was peripheral blood. The receptors shown here come from an elderly man in a cohort sampled during active COVID-19. CDR3s include the opening cysteine and the closing phenylalanine or tryptophan. The D gene is left open where the match is weak. Not all rows give a size; the values are once, few, many and, for expanded clones, a class.

TRBJ2-1	TRBV24-1	TRBD2	-	TGTGCCACCAGCGGGACTAGCGGGGGGGCCAATGAGCAGTTCTTC	CATSGTSGGANEQFF
TRBJ2-1	TRBV6-5	TRBD2	-	TGTGCCGGGGCGACTAGCGGACGTTACAATGAGCAGTTCTTC	CAGATSGRYNEQFF
TRBJ2-2	TRBV21-1	-	few	TGTGCCAGCAGCAAAGAGGTATCTGCGGGGGGGCCTGGGACCGGGGAGCTGTTTTTT	CASSKEVSAGGPGTGELFF
TRBJ2-1	TRBV19	TRBD2	-	TGTGCCAGTAAGACTAGCGGGTTCTACAATGAGCAGTTCTTC	CASKTSGFYNEQFF
TRBJ1-5	TRBV4-3	-	few	TGCGCCAGCAGCCAAGCCCTAAGTCAGCCCCAGCATTTT	CASSQALSQPQHF
TRBJ2-2	TRBV20-1	TRBD2	-	TGCAGTGCTAGTAGCGGGGGGGCGAGGGAGCTGTTTTTT	CSASSGGARELFF
TRBJ1-1	TRBV19	-	-	TGTGCCAGTAGTATCCGAATCTCACAGCATATGAACACTGAAGCTTTCTTT	CASSIRISQHMNTEAFF
TRBJ2-2	TRBV5-1	-	-	TGCGCCAGCAAATTAGGACAGAAGAACACCGGGGAGCTGTTTTTT	CASKLGQKNTGELFF
TRBJ2-2	TRBV19	TRBD2	-	TGTGCCAGTACCCTGGGGCGGGGGGGGCCCCCCGGGGAGCTGTTTTTT	CASTLGRGGPPGELFF
TRBJ1-3	TRBV12-5	-	once	TGTGCTAGTGGCGAATCAGGCTCTGGAAACACCATATATTTT	CASGESGSGNTIYF
TRBJ1-2	TRBV5-1	TRBD1	-	TGCGCCAGCAGCTTTAATAAAGGGGGCGGAGGCGGCTACACCTTC	CASSFNKGGGGGYTF
TRBJ1-2	TRBV29-1	-	-	TGCAGCGTCTCTGCAGGAAGTAACTATGGCTACACCTTC	CSVSAGSNYGYTF
TRBJ2-5	TRBV18	TRBD1	-	TGTGCCAGCTCACCACCGACAGGGGAGGAGACCCAGTACTTC	CASSPPTGEETQYF
TRBJ2-5	TRBV7-7	TRBD1	-	TGTGCCAGCAGCTCAGGGGGCCGAGGGTACCAAGAGACCCAGTACTTC	CASSSGGRGYQETQYF
TRBJ1-6	TRBV28	-	few	TGTGCCAGCAGCTCCCTCGGGGGAGCTGCTAATTCACCCCTCCACTTT	CASSSLGGAANSPLHF
TRBJ1-3	TRBV18	-	-	TGTGCCAGCTCCCCGCCGGCGGGCTCTGGAAACACCATATATTTT	CASSPPAGSGNTIYF
TRBJ1-4	TRBV11-2	TRBD1	-	TGTGCCAGCAGCTACAGGGGCGGGCCTAATGAAAAACTGTTTTTT	CASSYRGGPNEKLFF
TRBJ1-3	TRBV10-3	-	-	TGTGCCATCAGTGAGTCCCTCCCCGGGTCTGGGAACACCATATATTTT	CAISESLPGSGNTIYF
TRBJ1-2	TRBV6-5	-	-	TGTGCCAGCAGGTCCGGGGGCTATGGCTACACCTTC	CASRSGGYGYTF
TRBJ2-2	TRBV7-2	-	-	TGTGCCAGCACCGGAGAACTAAACACCGGGGAGCTGTTTTTT	CASTGELNTGELFF
TRBJ2-7	TRBV29-1	-	-	TGCAGCGTTGGGAGGGGGGGAGTCAACGAGCAGTACTTC	CSVGRGGVNEQYF
TRBJ2-7	TRBV2	-	-	TGTGCCAGCAGATGGAGGCTAGCTTGGTACGAGCAGTACTTC	CASRWRLAWYEQYF
TRBJ1-1	TRBV2	-	-	TGTGCCAGCACCCAGCAGGGTATGAACACTGAAGCTTTCTTT	CASTQQGMNTEAFF